This TCR beta chain is drawn from a study of siplizumab effects on memory and regulatory T cells. This CDR3 comprises 13 residues. From germline, CDR1 is ENHRY and CDR2 SYGVKD. Trimming removed 2 bases from V and 4 bases from J, with 7 bases in between. Sequencing was performed with immunoSEQ multiplex PCR; in TCRdb, only in-frame clones are kept and a portion is missing. The data show some 120,000 clones, with roughly 94% seen just once and approximately 1.8% held by the top ten. This chain connects TRBV10-3 to TRBJ2-3; no definite D call. The sample consisted of non-Treg CD4+ T cells sorted from blood. The receptor comes from a human donor in good health. The chain's CDR3 is CAISEREADTQYF. Here the CDR3 DNA reads TGTGCCATCAGTGAGAGAGAGGCAGATACGCAGTATTTT.